This is a list of T cell receptor beta chains from one sample in a study of T cell responses to AZD1222 COVID-19 vaccine. Sequenced by immunoSEQ multiplex PCR; TCRdb stores in-frame clones only, minus some. Of 80,000 to 100,000 clones listed, 86% are singletons. The sequences come from peripheral blood, collected on day 0 of AZD1222 vaccination. These TCRs come from an adult in good health. CDR3s include the opening cysteine and the closing phenylalanine or tryptophan. A D gene is named only where the DNA matches it firmly. Only part of the rows carry a size: once, few, many, or a class if the clone is expanded.

CDR3 DNA,CDR3 protein,J gene,D gene,clone size,V gene
TGTGCCAGCAGCATGGGGGACTATGGCTACACCTTC,CASSMGDYGYTF,TRBJ1-2,NA,NA,TRBV11-2
TGTGCCAGCAGTTACTCGTATCGGGAGCATGAGCAGTTCTTC,CASSYSYREHEQFF,TRBJ2-1,NA,NA,TRBV6-2/TRBV6-3
TGTGCCAGCAGCTTGGAAGCGACCGGGGAGCTGTTTTTT,CASSLEATGELFF,TRBJ2-2,NA,NA,TRBV5-5
TGTGCCAGCAGTCCGCGCGGTTTCAGGACCCTATCCCCGAATTCACCCCTCCACTTT,CASSPRGFRTLSPNSPLHF,TRBJ1-6,NA,NA,TRBV27
TGTGCCATCAGTGAGGAGGACAGGGGGGGTTATGGCTACACCTTC,CAISEEDRGGYGYTF,TRBJ1-2,TRBD1,NA,TRBV10-3
TGTGCCAGCAGCCCTTACAGGGGCGAAGAGACCCAGTACTTC,CASSPYRGEETQYF,TRBJ2-5,TRBD1,NA,TRBV5-4
TGCGCCAGCAGCCTGGGACTAGCGGGCACAGATACGCAGTATTTT,CASSLGLAGTDTQYF,TRBJ2-3,TRBD2,once,TRBV4-1
TGTGCCAGCAGCTTAGGTAGCTCTGGAAACACCATATATTTT,CASSLGSSGNTIYF,TRBJ1-3,NA,NA,TRBV11-2
TGTGCCAGCAGCTTGGGGGGGGTTCAGCCCCAGCATTTT,CASSLGGVQPQHF,TRBJ1-5,NA,NA,TRBV11-2
TGTGCCAGTAGTATTGATAGCGGGGGGTCCTACGAGCAGTACTTC,CASSIDSGGSYEQYF,TRBJ2-7,TRBD2,once,TRBV19
TGTGCCAGCAGCCAAGTTTGGGGGCAGGGACCATCCGAGCAGTACTTC,CASSQVWGQGPSEQYF,TRBJ2-7,NA,NA,TRBV3-1/TRBV3-2
TGTGCCAGCAGTAAGACTAGTACTGCAGATACGCAGTATTTT,CASSKTSTADTQYF,TRBJ2-3,NA,once,TRBV2
TGTGCCAGCCAAAGTAACACTGAAGCTTTCTTT,CASQSNTEAFF,TRBJ1-1,NA,NA,TRBV10-3
TGTGCCAGCAGCTTAGATGGTGGCAGACGGACCGGGGAGCTGTTTTTT,CASSLDGGRRTGELFF,TRBJ2-2,NA,NA,TRBV11-3
TGTGCCAGCAGTGTCGGACAGGGTGACGGCTACACCTTC,CASSVGQGDGYTF,TRBJ1-2,TRBD1,NA,TRBV12-3/TRBV12-4
TGTGCCAGCAGCGTAGGAGTAGAGCCAAATAGGTTCTTC,CASSVGVEPNRFF,TRBJ2-1,NA,NA,TRBV9
TGTGCCAGCAGTGCTAGCGGGGGAGGCACAGATACGCAGTATTTT,CASSASGGGTDTQYF,TRBJ2-3,TRBD2,NA,TRBV6-4
TGTGCCAGTAGGATACGCCAGAACACTGAAGCTTTCTTT,CASRIRQNTEAFF,TRBJ1-1,NA,NA,TRBV19
TGTGCCAGCAGCAAAGATGGGAGGGGGCGTAACTACGAGCAGTACTTC,CASSKDGRGRNYEQYF,TRBJ2-7,NA,NA,TRBV21-1
TGTGCCAGCAGTCGTCCCGGGACAGGGCACAACGAGCAGTACTTC,CASSRPGTGHNEQYF,TRBJ2-7,TRBD1,NA,TRBV6-2/TRBV6-3
TGTGCCAGCAGACCTACCAGGAACACTGAAGCTTTCTTT,CASRPTRNTEAFF,TRBJ1-1,NA,NA,TRBV6-2/TRBV6-3
TGTGCCAGCAGGACGTCCTACGAGCAGTACTTC,CASRTSYEQYF,TRBJ2-7,NA,NA,TRBV2
TGTGCCAGTAGTCCACGATGGGCAGGGGCTGGAAACACCATATATTTT,CASSPRWAGAGNTIYF,TRBJ1-3,NA,once,TRBV19
TGTGCCAGCAGTGAATTTGCGGGGGGGCGTGGAGAGACCCAGTACTTC,CASSEFAGGRGETQYF,TRBJ2-5,TRBD2,NA,TRBV25-1
TGCGCCAGCAGAACAGGTATGAACACTGAAGCTTTCTTT,CASRTGMNTEAFF,TRBJ1-1,NA,few,TRBV5-1
TGTGCCAGCAGCCAGGGCCTACTTGGAGATACGCAGTATTTT,CASSQGLLGDTQYF,TRBJ2-3,NA,NA,TRBV3-1/TRBV3-2
TGTGCCAGTAGTAGGGGGGAGCGGGCCATCCCCAATGAGCAGTTCTTC,CASSRGERAIPNEQFF,TRBJ2-1,NA,NA,TRBV19
TGTGCCAGCTCACCACTTGGGCCAGCGGACGAGCAGTACTTC,CASSPLGPADEQYF,TRBJ2-7,NA,NA,TRBV18
TGTGCCAGCAGCCAAGTGGGGGCTGAAGCTTTCTTT,CASSQVGAEAFF,TRBJ1-1,NA,NA,TRBV3-1/TRBV3-2
TGTGCCAGCAGCCCACCTAGGCCCCCCTACGAGCAGTACTTC,CASSPPRPPYEQYF,TRBJ2-7,NA,NA,TRBV7-8
TGTGCCAGCAGCCAGGACAGATTAAACACCTATGGCTACACCTTC,CASSQDRLNTYGYTF,TRBJ1-2,NA,NA,TRBV6-5
TGTGCCAGCAGCTTGGGGCGTCGGGGCGGTAATTCACCCCTCCACTTT,CASSLGRRGGNSPLHF,TRBJ1-6,NA,NA,TRBV5-4
TGTGCCAGCAGTTTAACTGGCAGGGGGACTAACTATGGCTACACCTTC,CASSLTGRGTNYGYTF,TRBJ1-2,TRBD1,NA,TRBV28
TGTGCCAGCAGCTTTGGGCAGTCGCACAATGAGCAGTTCTTC,CASSFGQSHNEQFF,TRBJ2-1,NA,NA,TRBV11-3
TGTGCCAGCAGCGTAGGGGGGGCCTTGGGCTACACCTTC,CASSVGGALGYTF,TRBJ1-2,NA,few,TRBV9
TGTGCCAGTAGTATCAAACAGGGGAAACTGTTTTTT,CASSIKQGKLFF,TRBJ1-4,TRBD1,NA,TRBV19
TGTGCCAGCAGCTTCTCAGGGGGCAGGGGTGAAGCTTTCTTT,CASSFSGGRGEAFF,TRBJ1-1,TRBD1,once,TRBV5-4
TGTGCCAGTAGCGCCCGGGGATGGCAGCCCCAGCATTTT,CASSARGWQPQHF,TRBJ1-5,NA,NA,TRBV19
TGTGCCAGCAGTGAAGCGCTTCAGTCACTGGCGGGACAAGATACGCAGTATTTT,CASSEALQSLAGQDTQYF,TRBJ2-3,NA,NA,TRBV6-1
TGTGCTAGTGGTTTGCCTCGGACAGCGGGAAACACCATATATTTT,CASGLPRTAGNTIYF,TRBJ1-3,NA,few,TRBV12-5
TGTGCCAGTAGTGCGACAGGGGGGGCAAACATTCAGTACTTC,CASSATGGANIQYF,TRBJ2-4,TRBD1,NA,TRBV19
TGTGCCTGGAGTCCACAGGGTTGGGGGACCACAGATACGCAGTATTTT,CAWSPQGWGTTDTQYF,TRBJ2-3,NA,NA,TRBV30
TGTGCCAGCAGCGACTGGGCCAAGACCCAGTACTTC,CASSDWAKTQYF,TRBJ2-5,NA,few,TRBV7-2
TGTGCCAGCAGCTTATCGGAGGGGCGGAGTGAGCAGTTCTTC,CASSLSEGRSEQFF,TRBJ2-1,NA,NA,TRBV7-9
TGCGCCAGCAGCTTTTCGTCTAACTATGGCTACACCTTC,CASSFSSNYGYTF,TRBJ1-2,NA,NA,TRBV5-1
TGTGCCAGCAGCACCCCAGACGGGAAGCCCCAGCATTTT,CASSTPDGKPQHF,TRBJ1-5,NA,few,TRBV21-1
TGTGCCAGCAGCTTAGGGCAACAGGGGACCTACGAGCAGTACTTC,CASSLGQQGTYEQYF,TRBJ2-7,TRBD1,NA,TRBV7-6
TGTGCCAGCAGCAAGACTAGCGCCAGCACAGATACGCAGTATTTT,CASSKTSASTDTQYF,TRBJ2-3,TRBD2,NA,TRBV9
TGTGCCAGCGGGACGGACAGGGGGCGAGGCTACACCTTC,CASGTDRGRGYTF,TRBJ1-2,TRBD1,NA,TRBV2
TGTGCCAGCAGCTTAGGACCGGGACTAGCGGGAGACACAGATACGCAGTATTTT,CASSLGPGLAGDTDTQYF,TRBJ2-3,TRBD2,NA,TRBV7-3
TGTGCCAGCAGCTTTCCTGGATCCCGGACAGGGGTGAGGAATGAGCAGTTCTTC,CASSFPGSRTGVRNEQFF,TRBJ2-1,TRBD1,NA,TRBV7-9
TGTGCCAGCAGCCATAGACGGGCAGGGCAAGGTGAAAAACTGTTTTTT,CASSHRRAGQGEKLFF,TRBJ1-4,NA,NA,TRBV3-1/TRBV3-2
TGTGCCAGCAGCTTCGAGATTCATTCGACCGGGGAGCTGTTTTTT,CASSFEIHSTGELFF,TRBJ2-2,NA,NA,TRBV5-6
TGTGCCAGCAGCTCTGGACGTTATGAGCAGTTCTTC,CASSSGRYEQFF,TRBJ2-1,NA,NA,TRBV7-9
TGTGCCATCAGTGGAGGACAGGACGCTGGAAACACCATATATTTT,CAISGGQDAGNTIYF,TRBJ1-3,TRBD1,NA,TRBV10-3
TGTGCCAGCAGCCGCACAGGGGCTGGTAGTGGCTACACCTTC,CASSRTGAGSGYTF,TRBJ1-2,TRBD1,NA,TRBV7-9
TGTGCCAGCAGCTCATATCTCGGGACTAGCGGGGGTTACAATGAGCAGTTCTTC,CASSSYLGTSGGYNEQFF,TRBJ2-1,TRBD2,once,TRBV7-9
TGTGCTAGTGGTGAGATAGACAGGGGACCCGGCTACACCTTC,CASGEIDRGPGYTF,TRBJ1-2,TRBD1,NA,TRBV12-5